The present T cell receptor beta chain was sequenced within a study of shared clonotypes between healthy human individuals. For the study at large: Three plates each covered CD4 naive and memory; CD8 naive two, CD8 memory one.

The table came from immunoSEQ multiplex PCR; TCRdb's copy has only in-frame clones and leaves some out. The table records over 95,000 clones, about 71% of them present only once. V was trimmed by 4 bases and J by 1 base, leaving 22 bases between them. The CDR3 is 18 amino acids. In germline, CDR1 is MGHRA, CDR2 YSYEKL. The V gene is TRBV4-1, the J gene TRBJ2-5; tentative D call: TRBD2 (6 bases). Specimen: memory CD8+ T cells sorted from blood. Subset reported: CD45RO+ cells pooled with CCR7-negative TemRA cells. This TCR was recovered from a woman in her 30s in good health. Here the CDR3 reads CASSRWPSGGGIQETQYF. CDR3 coding DNA: TGCGCCAGCAGCCGCTGGCCATCCGGTGGCGGGATCCAAGAGACCCAGTACTTC.